These T cell receptor beta chains were read from a single sample in a study of blood T cells in healthy people across ages. TCRdb reprocessed the 5' RACE reads with MiXCR, giving one entry per CDR3 protein. The table includes 580,000 or so distinct CDR3 sequences, 45% to 55% detected once. The source material was blood. All receptors derive from a man at least 80 years old in good health. Each CDR3 is given with its conserved first and last residue. The order of the fields is CDR3 length, V gene, D gene, J gene, clone size, CDR3 protein, CDR3 DNA. The D gene is left open where the match is weak. Some rows have no size entry. The others give once, few or many, or a class for an expanded clone.

len: 17
v_gene: TRBV20-1
d_gene: TRBD2
j_gene: TRBJ2-3
abundance: NA
CDR3aa: CSAPPGLAGGPTDTQYF
CDR3nt: TGCAGTGCCCCCCCCGGACTAGCGGGAGGTCCCACCGATACGCAGTATTTT

len: 15
v_gene: TRBV7-2
d_gene: NA
j_gene: TRBJ2-7
abundance: NA
CDR3aa: CASSFTQGSAYEQYF
CDR3nt: TGTGCCAGCAGCTTCACGCAGGGGTCTGCCTACGAGCAGTACTTC

len: 17
v_gene: TRBV9
d_gene: TRBD2
j_gene: TRBJ2-7
abundance: NA
CDR3aa: CASSPTRTSGSMDEQYF
CDR3nt: TGTGCCAGCAGCCCAACCCGTACTAGCGGGAGTATGGACGAGCAGTACTTC

len: 15
v_gene: TRBV6-2/TRBV6-3
d_gene: TRBD2
j_gene: TRBJ2-1
abundance: few
CDR3aa: CASSYRLAGVIRQFF
CDR3nt: TGTGCCAGCAGTTACAGGTTAGCGGGAGTAATTCGGCAGTTCTTC

len: 13
v_gene: TRBV20-1
d_gene: NA
j_gene: TRBJ2-1
abundance: few
CDR3aa: CSASPSTYNEQFF
CDR3nt: TGCAGTGCTAGTCCTTCGACCTACAATGAGCAGTTCTTC

len: 18
v_gene: TRBV4-1
d_gene: NA
j_gene: TRBJ2-6
abundance: NA
CDR3aa: CASSQDSAGSSGANVLTF
CDR3nt: TGCGCCAGCAGCCAAGATTCGGCAGGTAGCTCTGGGGCCAACGTCCTGACTTTC

len: 14
v_gene: TRBV12-3/TRBV12-4
d_gene: NA
j_gene: TRBJ2-7
abundance: NA
CDR3aa: CASSPDDSSYEQYF
CDR3nt: TGTGCCAGCAGTCCCGATGACAGCTCCTACGAGCAGTACTTC

len: 12
v_gene: TRBV3-1
d_gene: TRBD1
j_gene: TRBJ2-3
abundance: NA
CDR3aa: CASSRQGDTQYF
CDR3nt: TGTGCCAGCAGCCGACAGGGTGATACGCAGTATTTT

len: 14
v_gene: TRBV20-1
d_gene: TRBD1
j_gene: TRBJ2-2
abundance: NA
CDR3aa: CSARLQGDTGELFF
CDR3nt: TGCAGTGCTAGATTACAGGGGGACACCGGGGAGCTGTTTTTT

len: 16
v_gene: TRBV5-1
d_gene: NA
j_gene: TRBJ2-1
abundance: NA
CDR3aa: CASSAATGDAYNEQFF
CDR3nt: TGCGCCAGCAGCGCCGCCACTGGGGATGCCTACAATGAGCAGTTCTTC